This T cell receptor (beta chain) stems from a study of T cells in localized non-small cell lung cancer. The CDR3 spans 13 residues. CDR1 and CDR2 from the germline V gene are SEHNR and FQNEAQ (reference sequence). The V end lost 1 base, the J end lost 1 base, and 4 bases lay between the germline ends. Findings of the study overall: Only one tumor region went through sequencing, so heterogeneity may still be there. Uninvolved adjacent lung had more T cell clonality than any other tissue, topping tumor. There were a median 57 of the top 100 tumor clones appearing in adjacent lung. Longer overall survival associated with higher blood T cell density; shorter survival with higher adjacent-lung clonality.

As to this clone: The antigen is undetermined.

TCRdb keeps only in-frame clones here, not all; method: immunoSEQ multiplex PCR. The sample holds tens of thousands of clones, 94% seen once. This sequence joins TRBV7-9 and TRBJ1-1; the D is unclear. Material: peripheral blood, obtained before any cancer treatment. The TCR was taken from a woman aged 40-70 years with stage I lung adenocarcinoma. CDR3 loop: CASSLGRNTEAFF. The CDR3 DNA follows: TGTGCCAGCAGCTTAGGCAGGAACACTGAAGCTTTCTTT.